This T cell receptor (beta chain) was documented in a study of T-cell memory formation after mild COVID-19. Study-level results: The authors left the SARS-CoV-2 specificity of second-wave clones peaking on day 37 unconfirmed. Chiefly within CM and EM were the contracting CD4+ clones; CD8+ ones were within EMRA.

The count of this clonotype is one. Its target is not known. CDR1 and CDR2 from the germline V gene are SGHNT and YYREEE (reference sequence). Deletions cut 4 bases from V and 2 bases from J, with 18 bases between. The CDR3 has 16 residues. MiXCR, applied by TCRdb to the 5' RACE reads, yields one record per CDR3 protein. The table shows about 90,000 distinct CDR3 sequences, with over 12% occurring only once. The source material was PBMCs or a T cell subset sorted from them (not recorded which). The source is a young man who had mild COVID-19 (a few samples of this study predate the infection). Cell type and time point are not known. This chain links TRBV5-4 with TRBJ2-5; D could derive from TRBD1 or TRBD2 (7 bases each). This chain's CDR3 is CASSASRGGLQETQYF. The CDR3 DNA follows: TGTGCCAGCAGCGCTAGCAGGGGGGGGCTACAAGAGACCCAGTACTTC.